Listed below are T cell receptor beta chains from one sample, sequenced in a study of cytomegalovirus exposure and HLA in healthy donors. Assay used: immunoSEQ multiplex PCR; TCRdb lists only in-frame clones, some missing. The table records 90,000 to 100,000 clones, around 76% of them present only once. Material for sequencing was PBMCs. These receptor sequences come from a man aged 35 to 55 in good health and CMV-seropositive. Both conserved end residues are part of each CDR3. D genes are given only for firm matches. Where a row states a size, it is once, few, many or the class of an expanded clone; other rows omit it.

>NA|TRBV7-9|TRBJ1-4|NA
CASSLDTQPNEKLFF
TGTGCCAGCAGCTTAGACACCCAACCTAATGAAAAACTGTTTTTT
>NA|TRBV9|TRBJ2-1|NA
CASSVAPAGGTHEQFF
TGTGCCAGCAGCGTAGCTCCGGCAGGGGGGACACATGAGCAGTTCTTC
>TRBD2|TRBV11-2|TRBJ2-5|once
CASSLVLAGGSSMTQYF
TGTGCCAGCAGCTTAGTCCTAGCGGGGGGCTCGTCGATGACCCAGTACTTC
>TRBD1|TRBV7-9|TRBJ2-7|once
CASSLAGTAYEQYF
TGTGCCAGCAGCTTAGCCGGGACAGCCTACGAGCAGTACTTC
>TRBD1|TRBV28|TRBJ2-7|NA
CASSVPPGQGAYEQYF
TGTGCCAGCAGTGTCCCCCCGGGACAGGGGGCGTACGAGCAGTACTTC
>NA|TRBV7-2|TRBJ1-2|NA
CASGRRGGAQYGYTF
TGTGCCAGCGGCCGGCGGGGGGGGGCGCAGTATGGCTACACCTTC
>TRBD1|TRBV7-9|TRBJ2-1|few
CASSLSRGLYNEQFF
TGTGCCAGCAGCTTATCCAGGGGGCTTTACAATGAGCAGTTCTTC
>NA|TRBV4-1|TRBJ1-1|NA
CASSQDPGFILNTEAFF
TGCGCCAGCAGCCAAGATCCAGGTTTCATTCTCAACACTGAAGCTTTCTTT
>NA|TRBV7-2|TRBJ2-3|few
CASSLGQSTDTQYF
TGTGCCAGCAGCTTAGGGCAGAGCACAGATACGCAGTATTTT
>NA|TRBV7-8|TRBJ2-2|NA
CASSLTRSISGELFF
TGTGCCAGCAGCTTAACTAGGAGCATAAGCGGGGAGCTGTTTTTT
>TRBD2|TRBV11-2|TRBJ2-7|NA
CASSLVASGYEGEQYF
TGTGCCAGCAGCTTAGTCGCTAGCGGATATGAAGGCGAGCAGTACTTC
>TRBD1|TRBV4-3|TRBJ1-2|NA
CASSQDIPGQGYGYTF
TGCGCCAGCAGCCAAGATATACCGGGACAGGGGTACGGCTACACCTTC
>TRBD1|TRBV5-1|TRBJ2-5|NA
CASSYGTANGETQYF
TGCGCCAGCAGCTACGGGACAGCGAATGGGGAGACCCAGTACTTC
>TRBD1|TRBV9|TRBJ1-2|NA
CASSVVSGQGYGYTF
TGTGCCAGCAGCGTAGTGTCCGGACAGGGGTATGGCTACACCTTC
>TRBD2|TRBV5-1|TRBJ2-1|NA
CASSLLPRLAGGPSSYNEQFF
TGCGCCAGCAGCTTACTACCCCGACTAGCGGGGGGCCCCAGCTCCTACAATGAGCAGTTCTTC
>TRBD2|TRBV5-4|TRBJ2-1|NA
CASSQTSGPFNEQFF
TGTGCCAGCAGCCAAACTAGCGGACCCTTCAATGAGCAGTTCTTC
>TRBD2|TRBV4-2|TRBJ2-2|NA
CASSPGLAGGPVTGELFF
TGTGCCAGCAGCCCGGGACTAGCGGGGGGGCCGGTCACCGGGGAGCTGTTTTTT
>TRBD2|TRBV9|TRBJ2-2|NA
CASSVERRGALNTGELFF
TGTGCCAGCAGCGTAGAGAGGCGGGGGGCCCTAAACACCGGGGAGCTGTTTTTT
>NA|TRBV28|TRBJ2-7|NA
CASREESYEQYF
TGTGCCAGCAGAGAAGAGAGTTACGAGCAGTACTTC
>TRBD2|TRBV29-1|TRBJ2-3|NA
CSVDWTSGSGTQYF
TGCAGCGTTGATTGGACTAGCGGGTCAGGTACGCAGTATTTT
>TRBD1|TRBV14|TRBJ1-2|NA
CASSRGTGLGYTF
TGTGCCAGCAGCCGGGGGACAGGGCTGGGCTACACCTTC
>NA|TRBV16|TRBJ2-1|once
CASSPLSAGANNEQFF
TGTGCCAGCAGCCCCTTAAGCGCAGGGGCTAACAATGAGCAGTTCTTC
>NA|TRBV7-2|TRBJ1-5|NA
CASSLEAGQPQHF
TGTGCCAGCAGCTTAGAGGCGGGGCAGCCCCAGCATTTT
>NA|TRBV11-2|TRBJ2-1|NA
CASSAAGWELHNEQFF
TGTGCCAGCAGCGCCGCGGGGTGGGAGCTGCACAATGAGCAGTTCTTC
>TRBD2|TRBV11-2|TRBJ2-1|NA
CASSGRTSGSGGEQFF
TGTGCCAGCAGCGGAAGGACTAGCGGGAGTGGGGGCGAGCAGTTCTTC
>NA|TRBV7-6|TRBJ2-5|once
CASSLDPGVRRQETQYF
TGTGCCAGCAGCTTAGATCCGGGGGTCCGCCGCCAAGAGACCCAGTACTTC
>TRBD1|TRBV6-6|TRBJ2-1|NA
CASSYGTGPYNEQFF
TGTGCCAGCAGTTACGGGACAGGTCCCTACAATGAGCAGTTCTTC
>NA|TRBV15|TRBJ1-4|NA
CATSRWGTTTTNEKLFF
TGTGCCACCAGCAGATGGGGAACGACTACAACTAATGAAAAACTGTTTTTT
>TRBD2|TRBV5-1|TRBJ2-2|NA
CASSLRGSGAGGELFF
TGCGCCAGCAGCTTAAGAGGTAGCGGGGCTGGCGGGGAGCTGTTTTTT
>TRBD2|TRBV15|TRBJ2-7|NA
CATSRGTSGSYEQYF
TGTGCCACCAGCAGGGGGACTAGCGGGTCCTACGAGCAGTACTTC
>TRBD2|TRBV5-6|TRBJ2-3|few
CASNNVAVGGPGADTQYF
TGTGCCAGCAACAATGTAGCGGTGGGAGGGCCCGGTGCAGATACGCAGTATTTT
>NA|TRBV7-8|TRBJ2-7|NA
CASSLDPGSYEQYF
TGTGCCAGCAGCTTAGACCCGGGGTCCTACGAGCAGTACTTC
>NA|TRBV19|TRBJ1-3|few
CASSNQARGNTIYF
TGTGCCAGTAGTAACCAGGCCAGGGGAAACACCATATATTTT
>NA|TRBV19|TRBJ2-2|NA
CASRGLGELFF
TGTGCCAGCAGGGGTCTCGGGGAGCTGTTTTTT
>NA|TRBV15|TRBJ2-7|NA
CATSKEGVTYEQYF
TGTGCCACCAGCAAAGAGGGCGTAACCTACGAGCAGTACTTC
>TRBD1|TRBV7-6|TRBJ2-7|once
CASSPPGQGYEQHF
TGTGCCAGCAGCCCCCCGGGACAGGGCTACGAGCAGCACTTC
>NA|TRBV5-1|TRBJ2-7|NA
CASSLGGDSYEQYF
TGCGCCAGCAGCTTGGGCGGAGACTCCTACGAGCAGTACTTC
>TRBD1|TRBV11-3|TRBJ1-5|NA
CASRLLKDRGCQPQHF
TGTGCCAGCAGACTACTAAAGGACAGGGGGTGTCAGCCCCAGCATTTT
>NA|TRBV5-6|TRBJ1-3|NA
CASSLDAGGNTIYF
TGTGCCAGCAGCTTGGACGCAGGAGGTAACACCATATATTTT
>NA|TRBV4-3|TRBJ1-2|NA
CASSQEVSQSYNYGYTF
TGCGCCAGCAGCCAAGAGGTGTCACAATCTTATAACTATGGCTACACCTTC
>NA|TRBV5-4|TRBJ1-3|NA
CASSLDQGLSGNTIYF
TGTGCCAGCAGCCTTGACCAGGGATTATCTGGAAACACCATATATTTT
>NA|TRBV7-8|TRBJ1-4|few
CASSLDGGEKLFF
TGTGCCAGCAGCTTAGACGGAGGGGAAAAACTGTTTTTT
>NA|TRBV7-4|TRBJ2-7|few
CASSLRQTYEQYF
TGTGCCAGCAGCCTTCGACAGACCTACGAGCAGTACTTC
>TRBD1|TRBV6-1|TRBJ1-5|NA
CASSRQGNQPQHF
TGTGCCAGCAGCCGACAGGGGAATCAGCCCCAGCATTTT
>NA|TRBV15|TRBJ2-2|few
CATSNRETDIGELFF
TGTGCCACCAGCAACCGAGAAACGGACATCGGGGAGCTGTTTTTT
>TRBD1|TRBV6-5|TRBJ1-6|NA
CATSGTANSPLHF
TGTGCCACATCCGGGACAGCAAATTCACCCCTCCACTTT
>NA|TRBV6-6|TRBJ1-3|NA
CASSRSNTIYF
TGTGCCAGCAGTCGAAGCAACACCATATATTTT
>NA|TRBV7-8|TRBJ1-1|NA
CASSLWAQGGMNTEAFF
TGTGCCAGCAGCTTGTGGGCCCAAGGGGGAATGAACACTGAAGCTTTCTTT
>NA|TRBV4-3|TRBJ2-2|NA
CASSQDQGRTGELFF
TGCGCCAGCAGCCAAGATCAAGGGAGGACCGGGGAGCTGTTTTTT